This T cell receptor beta chain was recorded in a study of OX40 agonist ivuxolimab in advanced cancers. The CDR3 length is 15 residues. V lost 3 bases and J 4 bases, leaving 12 bases between the germline ends. In germline, CDR1 is KGHSY, CDR2 FQNENV. Assay used: immunoSEQ multiplex PCR; TCRdb lists only in-frame clones, some missing. The repertoire holds tens of thousands of clones, with over 80% as singletons. The rearrangement links TRBV16 to TRBJ1-4; D is possibly TRBD1 (6 bases). Specimen: CD4+ or CD8+ T cells sorted from blood, collected in a trial of the OX40 agonist ivuxolimab. The origin of this receptor is an adult with an advanced solid tumor such as melanoma, head and neck, liver or kidney cancer. CDR3 nucleotide sequence: TGTGCCAGCAGCCATGTGGACAGACTTAATGAAAAACTGTTTTTT. As protein: CASSHVDRLNEKLFF. The full variable domain, its missing parts supplied by reference TRBV16 and TRBJ1-4, is GEEVAQTPKHLVRGEGQKAKLYCAPIKGHSYVFWYQQVLKNEFKFLISFQNENVFDETGMPKERFSAKCLPNSPCSLEIQATKLEDSAVYFCASSHVDRLNEKLFFGSGTQLSVL.